The present T cell receptor beta chain was sequenced within a study of T cell changes during pregnancy in multiple sclerosis. In its sample, this clone was seen once. Trimming removed 4 bases from V and 1 base from J; junction bases left unmatched: 7. This CDR3 spans 17 amino acids. CDR1 and CDR2 (germline): SQVTM, ANQGSEA. The assay was immunoSEQ multiplex PCR, and TCRdb's table has in-frame clones only and misses some. The sample records tens of thousands of clones, 90% being singletons. The receptor was isolated from a female donor with multiple sclerosis, enrolled in a pregnancy study. This specimen consisted of peripheral blood, obtained in the third trimester of pregnancy. The chain is built from TRBV29-1 and TRBJ2-3; 14 bases line up with TRBD2. The CDR3 DNA sequence: TGCAGCGTTGCTTGGACTAGCGGGGGGTCGGGCACAGATACGCAGTATTTT. Its protein product is CSVAWTSGGSGTDTQYF.